This TCR beta chain was sequenced during a study of T cells in localized non-small cell lung cancer. This CDR3 is built from 15 residues. Germline values: CDR1 SGHKS, CDR2 YYEKEE (reference sequence). J gave up 3 bases and V 0 bases, and 6 bases lay outside the gene matches. The table came from immunoSEQ multiplex PCR; TCRdb's copy has only in-frame clones and leaves some out. The table lists 75,000 to 95,000 clones, roughly 89% of them singletons. General study findings and limits: Elevated circulating T cell density in blood was associated with longer overall survival. The highest T cell clonality was in uninvolved adjacent lung, above tumor.

Comment on this clone: Its antigen is currently unknown.

Specimen: peripheral blood, collected before any cancer treatment. The rearrangement joins TRBV5-5 to TRBJ2-7; 7 bases fit TRBD1. The TCR sequence derives from a man aged 40 to 70 with stage I squamous cell lung carcinoma. DNA of the CDR3: TGTGCCAGCAGCTTGGAAGGGGGCGGGTTCTACGAGCAGTACTTC. Translation gives CASSLEGGGFYEQYF.